Here is one T cell receptor (beta chain) with its context. This entry belongs to a study of beta chain features in type 1 diabetes. Isolated RNA was reverse transcribed in full, so expressed TCRB transcripts were sequenced. Sequencing used immunoSEQ multiplex PCR; TCRdb keeps in-frame clones, though not all of them. In the table there are approximately 470,000 clones, roughly 30% of which are singletons. Germline values: CDR1 PRHDT, CDR2 FYEKMQ (reference sequence). With V trimmed by 5 bases and J by 5 bases, 16 bases remained unmatched. The CDR3 covers 19 residues. The sample taken for sequencing was naive CD4+ T cells from blood. The TCR comes from a man younger than 30 in good health. The rearrangement joins TRBV13 to TRBJ2-1; 12 bases are a match to TRBD2. CDR3 coding DNA: TGTGCCAGCAGCCGGCCCTCGGTGTCTAGCGGGAGGGCCAACAATGAGCAGTTCTTC. Protein sequence: CASSRPSVSSGRANNEQFF.